This entry describes one T cell receptor beta chain. Trimming shortened V by 2 bases and J by 6 bases, and 13 bases separated the two germline ends. The CDR3 has 14 residues. Germline V gene sequence: CDR1 MDHEN, CDR2 SYDVKM. As handled by the study authors: Estimated nucleated cell counts came from reference gene primer amplification. Clones were sequenced by immunoSEQ multiplex PCR, and TCRdb holds only the in-frame ones, with some missing. The DNA was the basis for D and trimming; V, J and clone size are from that table. The sample shows 110,000 to 150,000 clones, around 79% of them seen only once. These data belong to a study of blood T cell repertoires in COVID-19.

The genes are TRBV28 and TRBJ1-2, with D possibly TRBD1 on 5 matching bases. This TCR was recovered from a woman aged 70-85 years with COVID-19, enrolled during active disease. The sequenced sample consisted of peripheral blood. Written as DNA, the CDR3 is TGTGCCAGCAGTTTACCCACTTCCAGGGATGGCTACACCTTC. As protein: CASSLPTSRDGYTF.